What follows are 31 T cell receptor beta chains derived from one specimen sequenced in a study of cytomegalovirus exposure and HLA in healthy donors. PCR used 60 Vbeta primers and 13 Jbeta primers. Method: immunoSEQ multiplex PCR; TCRdb's copy keeps in-frame clones and lacks some. Of some 150,000 clones listed, around 80% are singletons. Sample: PBMCs. The receptors originated from a man younger than 35 in good health and CMV-seropositive.

The chain has TRBV4-2 and TRBJ2-7; 7 nucleotides match TRBD1. V dropped 6 bases and J dropped 5; count of bases not matched to a gene: 4. The CDR3 is 12 amino acids. From germline, CDR1 is LGHNA and CDR2 YNFKEQ. The chain's CDR3 is CASSEQGDEQYF. CDR3 DNA sequence: TGTGCCAGCAGTGAGCAGGGGGACGAGCAGTACTTC.

The count of this clone is one. The chain uses TRBV5-1 and TRBJ2-1, with 8 bases that match TRBD2. V lost 4 bases to trimming and J lost 0 bases; unmatched junction nucleotides: 3. This CDR3 has 15 amino acids. Germline CDR1 SGHRS, CDR2 YFSETQ. The CDR3 here is CASSQLAGSYNEQFF. In DNA form, the CDR3 reads TGCGCCAGCAGCCAGCTAGCGGGCTCCTACAATGAGCAGTTCTTC.

The chain recombines TRBV28 with TRBJ1-1; a weak D match, TRBD1 (6 bases). Trimming removed 5 bases from V and 4 bases from J, with 11 bases in between. The CDR3 is 13 residues long. Germline CDR1 reads MDHEN; CDR2 reads SYDVKM. DNA for the CDR3: TGTGCCAGCAGTCGCAGGGGACCCACTGAAGCTTTCTTT. Translating gives CASSRRGPTEAFF.

This sequence joins TRBV6-5 and TRBJ1-1; D is unresolved. This CDR3 has 15 amino acids. V was cut by 3 bases and J by 7 bases, with 18 bases left in between. In germline, CDR1 is MNHEY, CDR2 SVGAGI. This chain's CDR3 is CASSYWNGLAIEAFF. The CDR3 nucleotides read TGTGCCAGCAGTTATTGGAATGGTCTAGCTATTGAAGCTTTCTTT.

The rearrangement uses TRBV28 and TRBJ1-2; D remains unclear. The germline V gene encodes CDR1 MDHEN and CDR2 SYDVKM. This CDR3 contains 14 residues. Trimming removed 5 bases from V and 3 bases from J, with 13 bases in between. The CDR3 bases are TGTGCCAGCAGTCCCCCTGGCACCCACTATGGCTACACCTTC. This sequence encodes CASSPPGTHYGYTF.

The chain joins TRBV12-5 to TRBJ1-1; unclear D gene. Trimming shortened V by 4 bases and J by 6 bases, and 12 bases separated the two germline ends. The V gene's germline CDR1 is LGHNT and CDR2 FRNRAP. The CDR3 covers 13 residues. The CDR3 region has the DNA TGTGCTAGTGGTTCGGGTGTTTACGCTGAAGCTTTCTTT. This gives the protein CASGSGVYAEAFF.

The V call is TRBV6-1, the J call TRBJ2-7; D perhaps matches TRBD2 (6 bases). The CDR3 covers 15 residues. Trimming pared 6 bases from V and 2 bases from J, leaving 17 bases between. Germline V gives CDR1 MNHNS, CDR2 SASEGT. The CDR3 nucleotides are TGTGCCAGCAGCCGAGGAGGGGTAGGGACCTACGAGCAGTACTTC. Translation gives CASSRGGVGTYEQYF.

The V and J genes are TRBV5-6 and TRBJ1-1; D is unclear. Looked up from germline, CDR1 is SGHDT and CDR2 is YYEEEE. The CDR3 loop spans 13 amino acids. V lost 3 bases, J lost 3 bases, and 9 bases lay in between. The CDR3 loop reads CASSWRVDTEAFF. CDR3 bases: TGTGCCAGCAGCTGGCGGGTGGACACTGAAGCTTTCTTT.

The rearrangement uses TRBV28 and TRBJ1-5; D remains ambiguous. V was shortened by 4 bases and J by 2 bases, with 15 bases between the two germline ends. The V gene's germline CDR1 is MDHEN and CDR2 SYDVKM. This CDR3 region has 16 residues. In DNA, the CDR3 is TGTGCCAGCAGTTCCTCCCGAACCTACGGCAATCAGCCCCAGCATTTT. Encoded protein: CASSSSRTYGNQPQHF. The complete variable domain, with remaining parts taken from reference TRBV28 and TRBJ1-5, reads DVKVTQSSRYLVKRTGEKVFLECVQDMDHENMFWYRQDPGLGLRLIYFSYDVKMKEKGDIPEGYSVSREKKERFSLILESASTNQTSMYLCASSSSRTYGNQPQHFGDGTRLSIL.

The gene calls are TRBV6-6 and TRBJ2-3; 7 positions agree with TRBD1. Looked up from germline, CDR1 is MNHNY and CDR2 is SVGAGI (reference sequence). Germline trimming cut 4 bases from V and 6 bases from J; bases unmatched to any gene: 4. The CDR3 has 13 residues. As DNA, the CDR3 is TGTGCCAGCAGTTTACAGGGGCTTGATACGCAGTATTTT. Amino acids: CASSLQGLDTQYF.

The chain uses TRBV28 and TRBJ1-5, with D hard to call. In germline, CDR1 is MDHEN, CDR2 SYDVKM. Trimming left V 2 bases short and J 3 bases short, with 8 bases between. The CDR3 length is 14 residues. The CDR3: CASSLTGDNQPQHF. The CDR3 nucleotides read TGTGCCAGCAGTTTAACCGGGGACAATCAGCCCCAGCATTTT.

The chain combines TRBV11-1 with TRBJ2-1; maybe TRBD2 (6 bases). CDR1 and CDR2 from the germline V gene are SGHAT and FQDESV (reference sequence). Trimming pared 2 bases from V and 3 bases from J, leaving 14 bases between. The CDR3 covers 16 residues. Written as DNA, the CDR3 is TGTGCCAGCAGCTTACAGGTCCGGGGGATCTACAATGAGCAGTTCTTC. Protein: CASSLQVRGIYNEQFF.

The CDR3 DNA reads as TGTGCCACCAGCAGTCGTCAGGTGGGAGGTAGGAATGAGCAGTTCTTC. As protein: CATSSRQVGGRNEQFF. V and J are TRBV15 and TRBJ2-1; TRBD2 is a possible D gene (6 bases). The CDR3 extends over 16 amino acids. Trimming removed 3 bases from V and 7 bases from J, with 19 bases in between. The V gene's germline CDR1 is LNHNV and CDR2 YYDKDF (reference sequence).

This clone appeared a few times. This chain links TRBV5-5 with TRBJ2-1; 7 nucleotides agree with TRBD1. CDR3 size: 15 residues. Germline V lookup: CDR1 SGHKS, CDR2 YYEKEE (reference sequence). The junction had 10 bases not matched to a gene; V was cut back by 6 bases and J by 4 bases. CDR3 region: CASTQRQGGYNEQFF. The CDR3 coding sequence is TGTGCCAGCACCCAACGACAGGGCGGTTACAATGAGCAGTTCTTC.

The CDR3 nucleotides are TGTGCCAGCAGTGAAGGGCCCCCTAGGAGAAGGCAGTTCTTC. Translated: CASSEGPPRRRQFF. The genes are TRBV6-1 and TRBJ2-1; D unresolved. The V gene lost 1 base and the J gene lost 12 bases, with 16 bases spanning the gap. Germline CDR1 is MNHNS and CDR2 is SASEGT. The CDR3 is made up of 14 amino acids.

The chain joins TRBV9 to TRBJ2-3, with 7 bases that match TRBD1. J was trimmed by 0 bases and V by 3 bases; bases with no gene match: 13. The CDR3 is made up of 18 amino acids. Germline loops: CDR1 SGDLS, CDR2 YYNGEE. The CDR3 DNA is TGTGCCAGCAGCGGGACCTCGAACGACAGGGTCAGCACAGATACGCAGTATTTT. Its protein product is CASSGTSNDRVSTDTQYF.

This clone was seen a few times. The chain links TRBV6-6 to TRBJ2-7, with 7 bases fitting TRBD1. Per the germline V gene, CDR1 is MNHNY and CDR2 is SVGAGI (reference sequence). This CDR3 is 15 amino acids long. V trimming: 6 bases; J trimming: 2 bases; junction bases outside the gene matches: 10. The CDR3 loop is CASSPVGTAAYEQYF. The CDR3 DNA reads as TGTGCCAGCAGCCCTGTCGGGACAGCGGCCTACGAGCAGTACTTC.

The chain couples TRBV4-1 to TRBJ2-2; 8 nucleotides match TRBD2. CDR1 and CDR2 from the germline V gene are MGHRA and YSYEKL. V gave up 3 bases and J gave up 5 bases; unmatched junction bases: 11. The CDR3 loop spans 17 amino acids. DNA of the CDR3: TGCGCCAGCAGCCAGCTACCCAGCGGGAGCATGACCGGGGAGCTGTTTTTT. Protein sequence: CASSQLPSGSMTGELFF.

The chain uses TRBV7-2 and TRBJ2-1; maybe TRBD2 (5 bases). The CDR3 has 12 residues. The ends were cut back, 1 base at V and 8 bases at J, with 6 bases in the middle. CDR1 and CDR2 (germline): SGHTA, FQGNSA. CDR3 nucleotide sequence: TGTGCCAGCAGCTTAGAAGCGGATGAGCAGTTCTTC. Its protein product is CASSLEADEQFF.

The CDR3 spells CASSQDLGANQPQHF. DNA for the CDR3: TGTGCCAGCAGCCAAGATCTGGGGGCTAATCAGCCCCAGCATTTT. V usage is TRBV4-2 and J usage is TRBJ1-5; a possible D gene is TRBD1 (6 bases). Germline CDR1 and CDR2: LGHNA and YNFKEQ. The CDR3 extends over 15 amino acids. Trimming removed 0 bases at V and 4 bases at J, with 10 bases between.

The chain links TRBV7-8 to TRBJ2-7; possibly TRBD1 for D (5 bases). V shed 6 bases and J shed 10 bases, with 16 bases lying between them. Germline lookup yields CDR1 SGHVS and CDR2 FQNEAQ. This CDR3 is 12 amino acids long. The CDR3 DNA follows: TGTGCCAGCAGTCCTGGACAAGTTCCTCAGTACTTC. Protein sequence: CASSPGQVPQYF.

This clone occurred once. V usage is TRBV11-2 and J usage is TRBJ2-3, with 10 nucleotides matching TRBD1. V shed 5 bases, J shed 3 bases, and the junction held 8 bases outside the gene matches. Germline CDR1 and CDR2: SGHAT and FQNNGV. The CDR3 is 16 residues long. In nucleotides, the CDR3 is TGTGCCAGCAGCCCCCGTCCGGGACAGGGGACAGATACGCAGTATTTT. It yields the protein CASSPRPGQGTDTQYF.

The chain combines TRBV6-6 with TRBJ1-1; D is perhaps TRBD1 (6 bases). V was shortened by 7 bases and J by 1 base, with 13 bases between the two germline ends. From germline, CDR1 is MNHNY and CDR2 SVGAGI (reference sequence). The CDR3 spans 14 residues. The CDR3 reads CASIVGGTNTEAFF. The CDR3 nucleotides are TGTGCCAGCATTGTTGGGGGCACGAACACTGAAGCTTTCTTT.

The chain couples TRBV7-2 to TRBJ2-6; a weak D match, TRBD1 (5 bases). Trimming took 5 bases from V and 1 from J, leaving 15 bases between them. Germline values: CDR1 SGHTA, CDR2 FQGNSA. There are 17 residues in the CDR3. In nucleotides, the CDR3 is TGTGCCAGCAGCCTCCGTGGTACAGGATCTGGGGCCAACGTCCTGACTTTC. Translated: CASSLRGTGSGANVLTF.

The DNA of the CDR3 is TGTGCCAGCAGCCCTCTAGCGGGAGTCGGAGAGACCCAGTACTTC. Its protein is CASSPLAGVGETQYF. The chain employs TRBV7-2 and TRBJ2-5; 10 positions match TRBD2. This CDR3 has 15 amino acids. V dropped 5 bases and J dropped 4; count of bases not matched to a gene: 7. CDR1 and CDR2 (germline): SGHTA, FQGNSA.

The chain uses TRBV28 and TRBJ2-1, with D perhaps TRBD2 (5 bases). V gave up 4 bases and J gave up 4 bases, with 8 bases separating them. From germline, CDR1 is MDHEN and CDR2 SYDVKM. The CDR3 is 13 amino acids. The CDR3 here is CASSSGNYNEQFF. CDR3 nucleotides: TGTGCCAGCAGTTCCGGGAATTACAATGAGCAGTTCTTC.

The chain recombines TRBV18 with TRBJ1-1; D is possibly TRBD1 (6 bases). The V end lost 5 bases, the J end lost 4 bases, and 11 bases lay between the germline ends. The CDR3 consists of 13 residues. Germline CDR1 and CDR2: KGHSH and LQKENI. The CDR3 coding sequence is TGTGCCAGCTCATACGACAGGACCACTGAAGCTTTCTTT. Translation gives CASSYDRTTEAFF. Variable domain in full (rest from reference TRBV18 and TRBJ1-1): NAGVMQNPRHLVRRRGQEARLRCSPMKGHSHVYWYRQLPEEGLKFMVYLQKENIIDESGMPKERFSAEFPKEGPSILRIQQVVRGDSAAYFCASSYDRTTEAFFGQGTRLTVV.

This clone has a single count. This chain joins TRBV5-6 and TRBJ2-5; unclear D gene. The tail of the sequence fits TRBJ2-7 better, so the J call may be wrong. The CDR3 sequence is 14 residues long. Germline assignment: CDR1 SGHDT and CDR2 YYEEEE. CDR3 sequence: CASSFTGSSYEQYF. CDR3 DNA: TGTGCCAGCAGCTTTACCGGTAGCTCCTACGAGCAGTACTTC.

The gene calls are TRBV27 and TRBJ1-5, with TRBD1 as a possible D gene (5 bases). The CDR3 runs to 14 residues. Trimming pared 3 bases from V and 5 bases from J, leaving 11 bases between. Germline CDR1 is MNHEY and CDR2 is SMNVEV (reference sequence). The CDR3 reads CASSFQGLDQPQHF. The CDR3 coding sequence is TGTGCCAGCAGTTTTCAGGGTTTGGATCAGCCCCAGCATTTT.

CDR3 nucleotides: TGCGCCAGCAGCCAAGATCTGGGGGCAGGGGAGCAGTACTTC. Its protein product is CASSQDLGAGEQYF. The chain recombines TRBV4-1 with TRBJ2-7; D perhaps matches TRBD1 (6 bases). With 0 bases removed from V and 7 bases from J, the gap between germline ends came to 13 bases. Germline CDR1 and CDR2: MGHRA and YSYEKL. This CDR3 is built from 14 residues.

V gene TRBV28 combines with J gene TRBJ2-7; 8 nucleotides align to TRBD1. Trimming at V came to 10 bases and at J to 3 bases, leaving 8 bases not matched to a gene. This CDR3 region has 13 residues. Germline CDR1 is MDHEN and CDR2 is SYDVKM. The CDR3, as DNA: TGTGCCATTCAGAGGACAGGGCTCTACGAGCAGTACTTC. Translated: CAIQRTGLYEQYF.